The 7 T cell receptor beta chains in this list originate from one sample, sequenced in a study of Graves' ophthalmopathy and Graves' hyperthyroidism. TCR beta CDR3 amplification used RNA transcripts. HTBI primers were employed in first-round RT-PCR, then a second-round multiplex PCR followed. TCRdb re-derived calls from the multiplex PCR reads in MiXCR, one entry per CDR3 protein. The sample shows approximately 700,000 distinct CDR3 sequences, over 40% of them seen only once. Input material: peripheral blood. These receptors came from an adult man with Graves' ophthalmopathy.

This clonotype was observed a single time. The chain uses TRBV29-1 and TRBJ2-7; D unresolved. Germline V CDR1 and CDR2: SQVTM, ANQGSEA. With 2 bases removed from V and 1 base from J, the gap between germline ends came to 6 bases. The CDR3 spans 12 residues. CDR3 DNA: TGCAGCGTTGAAAGGCAGTCCTACGAGCAGTACTTC. It codes for CSVERQSYEQYF.

This clonotype was seen a single time. J is TRBJ1-5 and V is TRBV19, with 9 bases fitting TRBD1. The V segment lost 5 bases and the J segment 1 base; nucleotides outside the gene matches: 15. The CDR3 runs to 19 residues. Looked up from germline, CDR1 is LNHDA and CDR2 is SQIVND (reference sequence). The CDR3 is CASSALRGQGGDSNQPQHF. The CDR3 DNA is TGTGCCAGTAGTGCTTTGCGGGGACAGGGAGGGGACAGCAATCAGCCCCAGCATTTT. Full variable domain (rest looked up from reference TRBV19 and TRBJ1-5): DGGITQSPKYLFRKEGQNVTLSCEQNLNHDAMYWYRQDPGQGLRLIYYSQIVNDFQKGDIAEGYSVSREKKESFPLTVTSAQKNPTAFYLCASSALRGQGGDSNQPQHFGDGTRLSIL.

This clonotype was seen repeatedly, ten times or more. The rearrangement links TRBV9 to TRBJ1-1; D is undetermined. CDR1 is SGDLS, CDR2 YYNGEE, per germline. The CDR3 extends over 14 amino acids. The germline V and J ends were trimmed by 3 bases and 0 bases, with 9 bases remaining between them. CDR3 bases: TGTGCCAGCAGCGCCGGAGAGATGAACACTGAAGCTTTCTTT. It yields the protein CASSAGEMNTEAFF.

Here the CDR3 reads CASSPLENLDTEAFF. Written as DNA, the CDR3 is TGTGCCAGCTCACCACTGGAGAACCTGGACACTGAAGCTTTCTTT. This chain joins TRBV9 and TRBJ1-1; D ambiguous. Per germline, CDR1 SGDLS and CDR2 YYNGEE. The CDR3 is 15 residues long. V lost 7 bases and J 3 bases, leaving 19 bases between the germline ends.

A remark on this clonotype: The CDR3 end shows no conserved phenylalanine or tryptophan, and so a read error is likely. Because the CDR3's place on the DNA is in doubt, the DNA is left out and the CDR3 is given as listed by TCRdb. The chain carries TRBV7-9 and TRBJ1-4; the DNA was not compared with TRBD1, the D call given in the table. The germline gives CDR1 SEHNR, CDR2 FQNEAQ (reference sequence). Termini included, the CDR3 measures 8 amino acids. The CDR3 reads CASSPDRV.

This rearrangement joins TRBV2 to TRBJ2-3, with D tentatively TRBD2 (5 bases). The CDR3 loop spans 15 amino acids. The germline V gene has CDR1 SNHLY and CDR2 FYNNEI. Trimming shortened V by 6 bases and J by 4 bases, and 17 bases separated the two germline ends. The DNA of the CDR3 is TGTGCCAGCAGCCAAGACTTCGGGGTTGCAGATACGCAGTATTTT. Translation gives CASSQDFGVADTQYF.

This clonotype has a count of ten or more. This chain uses TRBV24-1 with TRBJ1-1; D gene uncertain. The germline V gene has CDR1 KGHDR and CDR2 SFDVKD. This CDR3 is built from 12 residues. V shed 5 bases and J shed 1 base, with 4 bases lying between them. CDR3 DNA sequence: TGTGCCACCAGTGCCCCGAACACTGAAGCTTTCTTT. Translation: CATSAPNTEAFF.